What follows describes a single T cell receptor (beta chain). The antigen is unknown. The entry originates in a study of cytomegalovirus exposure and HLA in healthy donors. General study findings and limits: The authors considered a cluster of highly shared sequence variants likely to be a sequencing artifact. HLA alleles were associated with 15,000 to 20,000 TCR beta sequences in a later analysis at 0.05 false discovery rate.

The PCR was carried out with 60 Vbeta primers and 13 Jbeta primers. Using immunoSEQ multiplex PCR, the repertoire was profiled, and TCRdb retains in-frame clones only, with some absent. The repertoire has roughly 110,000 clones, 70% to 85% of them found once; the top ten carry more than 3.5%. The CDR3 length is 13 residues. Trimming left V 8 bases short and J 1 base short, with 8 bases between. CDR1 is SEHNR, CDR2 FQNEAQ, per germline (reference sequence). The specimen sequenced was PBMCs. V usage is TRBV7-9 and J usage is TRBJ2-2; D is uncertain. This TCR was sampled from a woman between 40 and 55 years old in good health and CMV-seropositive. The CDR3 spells CASSFLNTGELFF. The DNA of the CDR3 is TGTGCCAGCTCTTTTTTGAACACCGGGGAGCTGTTTTTT.